This TCR beta chain was identified during a study of PD-1 blockade in classical Hodgkin lymphoma. Across the study: The patients were dosed with nivolumab 3 mg/kg, infused intravenously every 2 weeks. General observations from the study: Reported baseline diversity: healthy donors highest, relapsed/refractory patients lowest.

Assay: immunoSEQ multiplex PCR; the TCRdb copy retains only in-frame clones and omits some. This table has about 27,000 clones, more than 70% appearing once. Per the germline V gene, CDR1 is LNHNV and CDR2 is YYDKDF (reference sequence). The CDR3 covers 12 residues. The V end lost 0 bases, the J end lost 7 bases, and 7 bases lay between the germline ends. Points on this clone: Its matching antigen is unknown.

Time point indicated: cycle 4 day 1 (C4D1), after six to seven weeks of nivolumab. Each patient experienced a relapse that followed autologous stem cell transplantation, and brentuximab vedotin exposure varied. Negative selection with magnetic separation was used to purify CD4+ T cells from thawed PBMCs. The genes are TRBV15 and TRBJ2-7; either TRBD1 or TRBD2 may fit D (5 bases each). Sequenced material: CD4+ T cells from blood, taken before the fourth cycle of nivolumab. The sequence was obtained from a human donor with classical Hodgkin lymphoma. The CDR3 DNA reads as TGTGCCACCAGCAGAGACTGGGGGGAGCAGTACTTC. The encoded protein is CATSRDWGEQYF.